The present entry profiles one T cell receptor beta chain with its context. Enrolment of Seattle patients took place during active infection, and they were followed longitudinally. This entry belongs to a study of blood T cell repertoires in COVID-19. Libraries were prepared by immunoSEQ multiplex PCR; TCRdb keeps only in-frame clonotypes and omits some of them. This repertoire shows hundreds of thousands of clones, nearly 90% found once; its top ten account for roughly 11%. This CDR3 has 13 residues. Germline V gene data show CDR1 as SGDLS and CDR2 as YYNGEE. Trimming at V came to 3 bases and at J to 5 bases, leaving 4 bases not matched to a gene.

What was sequenced was peripheral blood. V gene TRBV9 combines with J gene TRBJ1-2, with 7 bases that match TRBD1. The clonotype was recovered from a woman in her 30s with COVID-19, enrolled during active disease. In nucleotides, the CDR3 is TGTGCCAGCAGCGACCGGGACAGATATGGCTACACCTTC. Protein sequence: CASSDRDRYGYTF.